This T cell receptor beta chain was captured in a study of response to subunit inactivated influenza vaccine. Study observations and caveats: Authors suggested few new T cells are recruited by each seasonal influenza vaccination.

In TCRdb, the RT-PCR reads were re-called with MiXCR into one record per CDR3 protein. This sample has about 180,000 distinct CDR3 sequences; about 9% occur once, and the top ten carry about 11%. Concerning this clonotype itself: Its antigen is unidentified.

The ends lost 4 bases at V and 4 bases at J; junction bases unmatched: 8. The CDR3 length is 15 residues. Germline V lookup: CDR1 WSHSY, CDR2 SAAADI. V is TRBV10-2 and J is TRBJ2-7; 9 nucleotides match TRBD1. This TCR was recovered from a man between 45 and 60 years old who received an inactivated influenza vaccine. The sample was non-naive T cells sorted from PBMCs, taken on the day of vaccination. The CDR3 sequence: CASSGMGTGRYEQYF. The CDR3 bases are TGCGCCAGCAGTGGCATGGGGACAGGGAGATACGAGCAGTACTTC.